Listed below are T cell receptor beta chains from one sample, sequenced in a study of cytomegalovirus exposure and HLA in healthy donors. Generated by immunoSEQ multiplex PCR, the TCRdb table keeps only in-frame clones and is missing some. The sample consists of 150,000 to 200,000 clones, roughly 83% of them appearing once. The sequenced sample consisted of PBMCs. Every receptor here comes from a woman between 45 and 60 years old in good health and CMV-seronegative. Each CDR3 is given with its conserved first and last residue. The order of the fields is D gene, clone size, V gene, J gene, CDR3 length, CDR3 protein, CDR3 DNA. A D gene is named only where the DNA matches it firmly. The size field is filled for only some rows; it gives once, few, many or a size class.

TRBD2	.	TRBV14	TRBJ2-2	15	CASSQLAGGTGELFF	TGTGCCAGCAGCCAACTAGCGGGGGGCACCGGGGAGCTGTTTTTT
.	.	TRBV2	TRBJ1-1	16	CASIQNKYRVSTEAFF	TGTGCCAGCATCCAAAATAAATACAGGGTTAGCACTGAAGCTTTCTTT
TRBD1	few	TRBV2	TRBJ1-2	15	CASSAYRQGEDGYTF	TGTGCCAGCAGTGCATACCGACAGGGTGAGGATGGCTACACCTTC
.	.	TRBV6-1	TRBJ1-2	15	CASSGGGATSYGYTF	TGTGCCAGCAGTGGGGGAGGTGCCACTTCGTATGGCTACACCTTC
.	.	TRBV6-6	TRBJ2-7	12	CASSPVLYEQYF	TGTGCCAGCAGCCCGGTTTTGTACGAGCAGTACTTC
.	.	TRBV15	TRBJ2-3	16	CATSSREPGDFYTQYF	TGTGCCACCAGCAGCAGAGAGCCCGGGGATTTTTATACGCAGTATTTT
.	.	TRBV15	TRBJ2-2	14	CATSSPLYTGELFF	TGTGCCACCAGCAGCCCCCTTTACACCGGGGAGCTGTTTTTT
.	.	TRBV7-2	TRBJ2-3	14	CASSFGLLTDTQYF	TGTGCCAGCAGCTTCGGACTTCTAACAGATACGCAGTATTTT
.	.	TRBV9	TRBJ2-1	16	CASSVAGASSYNEQFF	TGTGCCAGCAGCGTAGCTGGGGCTAGCTCCTACAATGAGCAGTTCTTC
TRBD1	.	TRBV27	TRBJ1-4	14	CASSLGQGREKLFF	TGTGCCAGCAGTTTGGGACAGGGGCGCGAAAAACTGTTTTTT
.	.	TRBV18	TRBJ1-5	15	CASSLGTPSNQPQHF	TGTGCCAGCTCACTAGGGACACCGAGCAATCAGCCCCAGCATTTT
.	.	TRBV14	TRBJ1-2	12	CASSPDRRGYTF	TGTGCCAGCAGCCCCGACCGGCGGGGCTACACCTTC
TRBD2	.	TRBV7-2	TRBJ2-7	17	CASSVTSGWLSSYEQYF	TGTGCCAGCAGCGTCACTAGCGGGTGGCTGAGCTCCTACGAGCAGTACTTC
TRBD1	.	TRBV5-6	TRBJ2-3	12	CASSLGQGEQYF	TGTGCCAGCAGCTTGGGACAGGGTGAGCAGTATTTT
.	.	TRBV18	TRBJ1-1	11	CASSLNTEAFF	TGTGCCAGCTCTTTAAACACTGAAGCTTTCTTT
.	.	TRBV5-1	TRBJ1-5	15	CASSLAGSSNQPQHF	TGCGCCAGCAGCTTGGCTGGGAGTAGCAATCAGCCCCAGCATTTT
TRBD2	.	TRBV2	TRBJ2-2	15	CASTNGGRNTGELFF	TGTGCCAGCACCAACGGCGGGAGAAACACCGGGGAGCTGTTTTTT
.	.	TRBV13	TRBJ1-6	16	CASSRTGSSYNSPLHF	TGTGCCAGCAGCCGTACAGGGAGCTCCTATAATTCACCCCTCCACTTT
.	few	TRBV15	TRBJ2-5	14	CATSRERKQETQYF	TGTGCCACCAGCAGAGAGCGGAAGCAAGAGACCCAGTACTTC
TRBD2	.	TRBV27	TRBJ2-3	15	CASGILAGVGDTQYF	TGTGCCAGCGGGATACTAGCGGGAGTTGGGGATACGCAGTATTTT
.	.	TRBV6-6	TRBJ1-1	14	CASSYGFVNTEAFF	TGTGCCAGCAGTTACGGCTTTGTCAACACTGAAGCTTTCTTT
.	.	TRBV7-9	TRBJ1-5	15	CASSRGQSPNQPQHF	TGTGCCAGCAGCAGAGGACAGTCCCCCAATCAGCCCCAGCATTTT
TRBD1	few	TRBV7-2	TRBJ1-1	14	CASSLSDRGTEAFF	TGTGCCAGCAGCTTATCGGACAGGGGTACTGAAGCTTTCTTT
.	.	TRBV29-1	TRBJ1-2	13	CSVRHQEKYGYTF	TGCAGCGTTCGCCACCAGGAAAAGTATGGCTACACCTTC
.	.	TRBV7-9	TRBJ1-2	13	CASSIAGAYGYTF	TGTGCCAGCAGCATAGCGGGGGCTTATGGCTACACCTTC
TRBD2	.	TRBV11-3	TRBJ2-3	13	CASSLGVAGTQYF	TGTGCCAGCAGCTTAGGAGTAGCGGGTACGCAGTATTTT
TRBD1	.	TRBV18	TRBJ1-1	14	CASSPLQGAGEAFF	TGTGCCAGCTCACCACTTCAGGGGGCAGGTGAAGCTTTCTTT
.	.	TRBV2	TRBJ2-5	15	CASRRASAPQETQYF	TGTGCCAGCAGACGGGCTAGCGCCCCTCAAGAGACCCAGTACTTC